This record looks at one TCR beta chain sequence and its context. The antigen is undetermined. The data belong to a study of cytomegalovirus exposure and HLA in healthy donors. Study-level points and caveats: In a later analysis, TCR beta V- and J-gene trimming was associated with a missense DCLRE1C variant.

This CDR3 region has 11 residues. Trimming stripped 3 bases from V and 4 bases from J, with 3 bases between. The V gene's germline CDR1 is SGHRS and CDR2 YFSETQ. The PCR had 60 Vbeta and 13 Jbeta primers. The table came from immunoSEQ multiplex PCR; TCRdb's copy has only in-frame clones and leaves some out. This table holds about 160,000 clones, approximately 80% found once. This chain connects TRBV5-1 to TRBJ2-3; no definite D call. Sequencing used PBMCs. The clonotype originates from a man in his late teens or twenties in good health and CMV-seropositive. Here the CDR3 reads CASSSSDTQYF. In DNA, the CDR3 is TGCGCCAGCAGCTCCTCAGATACGCAGTATTTT.